Listed below are T cell receptor beta chains from one sample, sequenced in a study of post-analysis software for immune sequencing data. TCRdb processed the PCR reads anew with MiXCR; each CDR3 protein has one entry. The sample lists about 200,000 distinct CDR3 sequences; over 25% were seen once. The sequencing sample was made of blood. Receptors were obtained from a girl aged 2-17 years with multiple sclerosis. Both conserved end residues are trimmed from each CDR3. Clone size is shown for a subset of rows, as once, few, many or a class of expanded clone.

CDR3 | V | size | J
ASSINRGKETQY | TRBV7-2 | many | TRBJ2-5
SARDVGLAEWTDTQY | TRBV20-1 | - | TRBJ2-3
ASYNEQF | TRBV5-8 | - | TRBJ2-1
ASSTGQGSYGYT | TRBV12-3/TRBV12-4 | - | TRBJ1-2
ASSPAPGTRTENTQY | TRBV7-9 | - | TRBJ2-3
ASSQVGRDQY | TRBV7-9 | few | TRBJ2-5
SAGILRETQY | TRBV29-1 | many | TRBJ2-5
AARNRPRKENPKETQY | TRBV2 | - | TRBJ2-5
ASKSGVGTYSYNEQF | TRBV5-1 | many | TRBJ2-1
ASSFGGSYGYT | TRBV5-5 | many | TRBJ1-2
ASNVPPTSDQETQY | TRBV7-9 | - | TRBJ2-5
ASSLRPGPPYEQY | TRBV18 | - | TRBJ2-7
ASSESRITNTEAF | TRBV2 | few | TRBJ1-1
ASSRTSGLSWANVLT | TRBV18 | many | TRBJ2-6
SAKPPGGVDTKAF | TRBV20-1 | few | TRBJ1-1
ASSVPRGGETQY | TRBV11-2 | - | TRBJ2-5
ASSLVPGTTVNNEQF | TRBV7-2 | - | TRBJ2-1
ASSQVRAEQY | TRBV3-1 | many | TRBJ2-7
ASSSGHSGANVLT | TRBV2 | many | TRBJ2-6
ASSFAAGGIYEQY | TRBV5-1 | - | -
ASSPRSGANVLT | TRBV16 | many | TRBJ2-6
ASSPQSPGTGNFEQY | TRBV7-3 | few | TRBJ2-5
ASSPPGTDNEQF | TRBV4-2 | - | TRBJ2-1
ATSIRAASGYT | TRBV15 | many | TRBJ1-2
AISVGWAEGTQPQH | TRBV10-3 | many | TRBJ1-5
ASSSGSNEKLF | TRBV5-5 | - | TRBJ1-4
ASHDSLSVNSPLH | TRBV5-5 | - | TRBJ1-6
ASSQPATYEQY | TRBV4-1 | many | TRBJ2-7
ATSRRVGTGSYEQY | TRBV15 | many | TRBJ2-7
ASSQEIIRSEKLF | TRBV4-1 | - | TRBJ1-4
ASRVGQSGVAGELF | TRBV12-3/TRBV12-4 | few | TRBJ2-2
SASGDRVGSPLH | TRBV20-1 | - | TRBJ1-6
ASSVDGSNYGYT | TRBV6-1 | - | TRBJ1-2
SAPDSLYGDNSPLH | TRBV20-1 | few | TRBJ1-6
ASSFRYNEQY | TRBV12-3/TRBV12-4 | - | TRBJ2-1
ASSMVGETQF | TRBV2 | - | TRBJ2-1
ASSLFGQPSSGNTIY | TRBV7-2 | - | TRBJ1-3
ASRRGQGNTEAF | TRBV12-3/TRBV12-4 | few | TRBJ1-1
ASSYLTTSNNNEQF | TRBV6-5 | few | TRBJ2-1
ASSYSRGGGETQY | TRBV6-5 | many | TRBJ2-5
ASSGGLQGREQY | TRBV4-1 | few | TRBJ2-7
ASSLGFRDDGDEQF | TRBV5-1 | - | TRBJ2-1
AWNTGLAKNIQY | TRBV30 | many | TRBJ2-4
ASSSTGLVLDGYT | TRBV7-2 | many | TRBJ1-2
ASSLTGGEDTQY | TRBV28 | many | TRBJ2-3
ASSLDIGGADTQY | TRBV12-3/TRBV12-4 | - | TRBJ2-3
SATRGGGTEAF | TRBV20-1 | - | TRBJ1-1
ASSLDGQGRTDTQY | TRBV5-1 | - | TRBJ2-3
ASSLAGRLNQPQH | TRBV28 | - | TRBJ1-5
ASSLESRLAGNTDTQY | TRBV13 | few | TRBJ2-3